This entry features one TCR beta chain sequence. This entry comes from a study of cytomegalovirus exposure and HLA in healthy donors. This CDR3 is built from 15 residues. Germline CDR1 is MNHEY and CDR2 is SVGAGI. The V and J ends lost 6 bases and 4 bases respectively, with 19 bases between them. With 60 Vbeta and 13 Jbeta primers, the PCR was carried out. The method was immunoSEQ multiplex PCR; TCRdb's version includes in-frame clones alone and lacks a portion of them. The table lists 150,000 to 200,000 clones, 81% of them singletons. V is TRBV6-5 and J is TRBJ2-7; weak D call: TRBD1 (5 bases). The sequence derives from a man aged 40-55 years in good health and CMV-seropositive. The sequenced sample consisted of PBMCs. CDR3 DNA: TGTGCCAGCAGACGTACGCCGGCCAGGGCTTACGAGCAGTACTTC. This gives the protein CASRRTPARAYEQYF.